Listed below are T cell receptor beta chains from one sample, sequenced in a study of response to subunit inactivated influenza vaccine. TCRdb ran MiXCR on the RT-PCR reads and lists one entry per CDR3 protein. The sample carries hundreds of thousands of distinct CDR3 sequences, roughly 8.2% recorded once. Here the sequenced sample was PBMCs from blood, taken less than 30 months after vaccination. The receptor source for this set is a man between 50 and 75 years old who received an inactivated influenza vaccine. Each CDR3 is given with its conserved first and last residue.

V: TRBV20-1
J: TRBJ1-1
CDR3: CSARDLVKNMNTEAFF

V: TRBV12-3/TRBV12-4
J: TRBJ2-4
CDR3: CASGFGRQDIQYF

V: TRBV18
J: TRBJ2-7
CDR3: CASSPREGYEQYF

V: TRBV19
J: TRBJ2-3
CDR3: CASMEGTITDTQYF

V: TRBV7-9
J: TRBJ2-7
CDR3: CASKEIQGAIQIHEQYF

V: TRBV5-1
J: TRBJ2-1
CDR3: CASSLPQSSYNEQFF

V: TRBV29-1
J: TRBJ2-5
CDR3: CSVVYGGYQETQYF

V: TRBV15
J: TRBJ2-4
CDR3: CATSEDFLQNIQYF

V: TRBV18
J: TRBJ2-1
CDR3: CASSPTVFGQFF

V: TRBV20-1
J: TRBJ1-1
CDR3: CSARGTDLNTEAFF

V: TRBV28
J: TRBJ1-2
CDR3: CASRSRGPTTGYTF

V: TRBV20-1
J: TRBJ2-1
CDR3: CSAPGRTNTDEQFF

V: TRBV6-2/TRBV6-3
J: TRBJ2-7
CDR3: CASSRNTGVTSYEQYF

V: TRBV2
J: TRBJ1-2
CDR3: CASSEATGYTF

V: TRBV6-2/TRBV6-3
J: TRBJ1-5
CDR3: CASKRDRGHQPQHF

V: TRBV4-2
J: TRBJ2-7
CDR3: CASSPPLGYEQYF

V: TRBV6-2/TRBV6-3
J: TRBJ2-7
CDR3: CASGELGYEQYF

V: TRBV20-1
J: TRBJ1-2
CDR3: CSALPIGTIYGYTF

V: TRBV29-1
J: TRBJ2-4
CDR3: CSVEYADLRGNIQYF

V: TRBV20-1
J: TRBJ1-2
CDR3: CSARDLDRVFGANGYTF

V: TRBV7-2
J: TRBJ2-3
CDR3: CASSPDSGNTDTQYF

V: TRBV28
J: TRBJ1-5
CDR3: CASTNPLYNQPQHF

V: TRBV20-1
J: TRBJ2-7
CDR3: CSASPSGRAFEQYF